These 19 T cell receptor beta chains were sequenced from one sample in a study of blood T cell repertoires in COVID-19. Repertoires were generated with immunoSEQ multiplex PCR, while TCRdb's copy carries only in-frame clones and drops some. The table records about 300,000 clones, less than 85% of them present only once. Sequenced sample: PBMCs or T cells enriched from blood (not recorded which). Source of these receptors: a woman in her 30s who had been exposed to COVID-19.

V is TRBV3-1 (or the pseudogene TRBV3-2) and J is TRBJ2-7; 8 bases match TRBD2. This CDR3 has 15 residues. The junction had 11 bases not matched to a gene; V was cut back by 5 bases and J by 5 bases. In germline, CDR1 is LGHDT, CDR2 YNNKEL (reference sequence). Here the CDR3 reads CASSISRGGLNEQYF. In nucleotides, the CDR3 is TGTGCCAGCAGCATCAGTCGGGGGGGCCTGAACGAGCAGTACTTC.

This clone is a singleton in its sample. The chain is built from TRBV27 and TRBJ2-4, with 7 bases fitting TRBD1. The CDR3 consists of 19 residues. The trim removed 9 bases at V and 0 bases at J, leaving 20 bases unmatched. Germline CDR1 reads MNHEY; CDR2 reads SMNVEV (reference sequence). CDR3 sequence reads: CASLQVLVTGQAAKNIQYF. CDR3 nucleotides: TGTGCCAGTTTGCAAGTGCTGGTGACAGGACAGGCAGCCAAAAACATTCAGTACTTC.

The chain employs TRBV19 and TRBJ1-5, with TRBD1 identical over 10 bases. CDR1 is LNHDA and CDR2 is SQIVND in the germline V gene (reference sequence). The CDR3 loop spans 17 amino acids. The J segment lost 4 bases and the V segment lost 8 bases, leaving 14 bases of the junction unmatched. Here the CDR3 DNA reads TGTGCCAGTCTCCTCCGAGGACAGGGGGGCGGTAATCAGCCCCAGCATTTT. Its translation: CASLLRGQGGGNQPQHF.

The chain carries TRBV7-8 and TRBJ2-5, with D unclear. From germline, CDR1 is SGHVS and CDR2 FQNEAQ. V lost 5 bases to trimming and J lost 0 bases, with 7 bases between them. The CDR3 is made up of 13 amino acids. The CDR3 is CASSPAYQETQYF. The CDR3 DNA reads as TGTGCCAGCAGCCCTGCGTACCAAGAGACCCAGTACTTC.

The chain has TRBV5-4 and TRBJ2-7; possibly TRBD2 for D (5 bases). Trimming left V 0 bases short and J 8 bases short, with 15 bases between. This CDR3 is built from 14 residues. The germline gives CDR1 SGHNT, CDR2 YYREEE (reference sequence). This CDR3 is CASSLAAVPTQQYF. The CDR3 DNA follows: TGTGCCAGCAGCTTGGCAGCGGTCCCTACGCAGCAGTACTTC.

V usage is TRBV30 and J usage is TRBJ2-7, with a possible D match to TRBD1 (5 bases). CDR1 GTSNPN and CDR2 SVGIG come from the germline V gene (reference sequence). CDR3 size: 15 residues. Between the trimmed V and J ends, which lost 4 bases and 4 bases, there was a span of 20 bases. The CDR3 loop reads CAWISKGPTSYEQYF. Here the CDR3 DNA reads TGTGCCTGGATCAGTAAGGGGCCCACCTCTTACGAGCAGTACTTC.

This clone has only a few counts. The V and J genes are TRBV9 and TRBJ1-6; D unclear. V lost 4 bases and J lost 8, with 16 bases in between. The CDR3 extends over 15 amino acids. The germline V gene has CDR1 SGDLS and CDR2 YYNGEE. The DNA of the CDR3 is TGTGCCAGCAGCTTCGCGGAGGACCGGTATTCACCCCTCCACTTT. Translation: CASSFAEDRYSPLHF.

J is TRBJ2-2 and V is TRBV19; TRBD2 matches at 14 bases. The germline CDR1 and CDR2 sequences are LNHDA and SQIVND (reference sequence). J lost 8 bases, V lost 4 bases, and 3 bases had no gene match. This CDR3 is 15 amino acids long. The CDR3 protein is CASSTGTSGRGELFF. The DNA for the CDR3 is TGTGCCAGTAGTACAGGGACTAGCGGGAGAGGGGAGCTGTTTTTT.

This chain connects TRBV3-1 (or the pseudogene TRBV3-2) to TRBJ1-1, with 10 bases that match TRBD1. Germline V gene sequence: CDR1 LGHDT, CDR2 YNNKEL (reference sequence). The V gene end was trimmed by 6 bases and the J gene end by 1 base; junction bases not matched to a gene: 8. This CDR3 comprises 16 residues. The CDR3 reads CASSFRQGARNTEAFF. The CDR3 DNA reads TGTGCCAGCAGTTTCAGACAGGGGGCCCGGAACACTGAAGCTTTCTTT.

The CDR3 DNA reads TGTGCCAGCAGACGGGGACTAGCACCGACCCAGTACTTC. Translating it yields CASRRGLAPTQYF. This chain uses TRBV7-8 with TRBJ2-5, with 9 bases aligning to TRBD2. CDR3 length: 13 amino acids. Germline V gene lookup returns CDR1 SGHVS and CDR2 FQNEAQ. V lost 6 bases, J lost 7 bases, and 6 bases stayed unmatched.

V gene TRBV4-2 combines with J gene TRBJ1-3, with D hard to call. The germline V and J ends were trimmed by 7 bases and 4 bases, with 20 bases remaining between them. CDR3 size: 16 residues. The V gene's germline CDR1 is LGHNA and CDR2 YNFKEQ. CDR3 sequence: CASTPEGGWPGNTIYF. In DNA, the CDR3 is TGTGCCAGCACTCCCGAAGGAGGATGGCCCGGAAACACCATATATTTT.

The table lists this clone with a few counts. The chain links TRBV19 to TRBJ1-2, with TRBD1 identical over 12 bases. CDR1 and CDR2 (germline): LNHDA, SQIVND (reference sequence). The V gene end was trimmed by 6 bases and the J gene end by 8 bases; junction bases not matched to a gene: 4. The CDR3 consists of 13 residues. The DNA of the CDR3 is TGTGCCAGTAGGGGACAGGGGGCAGACGGCTACACCTTC. Translating gives CASRGQGADGYTF.

Remarks on this clone: Other DNA sequences in the sample encode the same CDR3. The J gene is TRBJ1-2, the V gene TRBV19; the D gene is possibly TRBD1 (5 bases). The CDR3 runs 14 residues. Deletions cut 4 bases from V and 0 bases from J, with 9 bases between. The V gene's germline CDR1 is LNHDA and CDR2 SQIVND (reference sequence). CDR3 nucleotides: TGTGCCAGTAGTACCCAAGGGGCTAACTATGGCTACACCTTC. Translation gives CASSTQGANYGYTF.

This chain connects TRBV28 to TRBJ2-2; D gene uncertain. The CDR3 length is 12 residues. The germline gives CDR1 MDHEN, CDR2 SYDVKM. V lost 7 bases, J lost 1 base, and 4 bases lay in between. In DNA form, the CDR3 reads TGTGCCAGCACCAGGAACACCGGGGAGCTGTTTTTT. It yields the protein CASTRNTGELFF.

With regard to this clone: This CDR3 is also generated by other DNA sequences in the sample. This chain connects TRBV7-2 to TRBJ2-5, with a tentative D call TRBD2 (5 bases). The CDR3 consists of 14 residues. Trimming removed 0 bases at V and 5 bases at J, with 10 bases between. The germline V gene has CDR1 SGHTA and CDR2 FQGNSA. CDR3 region: CASSLAGGLETQYF. The CDR3 nucleotides read TGTGCCAGCAGCTTAGCGGGCGGGTTGGAGACCCAGTACTTC.

This chain joins TRBV2 and TRBJ1-1; D perhaps matches TRBD1 (6 bases). The CDR3 loop spans 15 amino acids. CDR1 is SNHLY, CDR2 FYNNEI, per germline. V shed 2 bases and J shed 5 bases, with 15 bases lying between them. CDR3 loop: CASSERTQGLTEAFF. The CDR3 coding sequence is TGTGCCAGCAGTGAACGAACCCAGGGGCTTACTGAAGCTTTCTTT.

This clone has more than one count but fewer than ten. V and J are TRBV12-3 or TRBV12-4 and TRBJ1-2; no reliable D call. V lost 6 bases to trimming and J lost 2 bases, with 7 bases between them. This CDR3 is built from 12 residues. The CDR3 DNA follows: TGTGCCAGCAGCCTTGGCAACTATGGCTACACCTTC. Translation gives CASSLGNYGYTF.

The CDR3 nucleotides read TGTGCCAGCAGTCTTGGGGGGATCAACTCTGGAAACACCATATATTTT. Its protein is CASSLGGINSGNTIYF. The chain couples TRBV27 to TRBJ1-3, with D tentatively TRBD1 (5 bases). The CDR3 length is 16 residues. CDR1 MNHEY and CDR2 SMNVEV come from the germline V gene (reference sequence). V was cut by 5 bases and J by 0 bases, with 14 bases left in between.

The J gene is TRBJ1-5, the V gene TRBV28; 8 bases match TRBD1. This CDR3 is 16 amino acids long. The ends lost 6 bases at V and 3 bases at J; junction bases unmatched: 10. Per the germline V gene, CDR1 is MDHEN and CDR2 is SYDVKM. CDR3 amino acids: CASSSEGQGINQPQHF. CDR3 DNA sequence: TGTGCCAGCAGCTCTGAAGGACAGGGAATCAATCAGCCCCAGCATTTT.